The T cell receptor (beta chain) described here comes from a study of blood T cell repertoires in COVID-19. In the original workflow: Amplified reference gene primers provided the basis for estimating nucleated cell counts. Clones were read by immunoSEQ multiplex PCR, and TCRdb kept only the in-frame ones, dropping some. V and J calls and clone size are those listed in that table; D and trimming were worked out from the DNA. Altogether about 60,000 clones are present, approximately 83% being singletons, with the ten largest covering around 9.6%. Trimming cost V 4 bases and J 2 bases, with 12 bases left between them. Germline V CDR1 and CDR2: MNHEY, SVGAGI. This CDR3 has 15 residues.

Sequencing used peripheral blood. The chain combines TRBV6-5 with TRBJ1-3; D remains ambiguous. The sequence came from a man aged 25 to 40 with COVID-19, enrolled during active disease. The DNA of the CDR3 is TGTGCCAGCAGTTCCTTCGGGAGGGCTGGAAACACCATATATTTT. Translated, it gives CASSSFGRAGNTIYF.